This T cell receptor beta chain was sequenced in a study of blood T cell repertoires in COVID-19. Overall study: The study drew acute and convalescent COVID-19 samples from the United States, Italy and Spain. The analysed material was cDNA or gDNA that came from T cells, B-cell-depleted T cells, or PBMCs.

Germline lookup yields CDR1 ENHRY and CDR2 SYGVKD. J lost 8 bases, V lost 4 bases, and 4 bases had no gene match. The CDR3 is 13 residues long. Only in-frame clones appear in the TCRdb table, and some are missing; sequencing was by immunoSEQ multiplex PCR. The table includes 150,000 to 200,000 clones, around 85% detected once. This receptor was obtained from a woman older than 75 with acute or convalescent COVID-19. The sample was peripheral blood. The chain joins TRBV10-3 to TRBJ2-1; TRBD2 aligns across 8 bases. The CDR3 DNA sequence: TGTGCCATCAGTGGATCGGGAGGGGATGAGCAGTTCTTC. Amino acid sequence: CAISGSGGDEQFF.